Sequencing of this T cell receptor (beta chain) was carried out in a study of T cells after yellow fever vaccination (dated 2019 in TCRdb). In terms of the full investigation: Libraries from fractions with low cell numbers were prepared with the SMART-Seq v4 Ultra Low Input RNA kit. Blood was collected at multiple timepoints before and after primary and secondary immunization, and bulk PBMC replicates and cell subsets were isolated. To follow T-cell clones before and after primary and booster YFV17D yellow fever vaccination, bulk TCR alpha and beta repertoires were sequenced over time. Two healthy male donors, one aged 18 to 30 and one aged 30 to 40 years, made up the cohort.

What the study reported, not specific to this receptor: FACS-sorted repertoires could contain abundant contaminating clonotypes from the bulk population, so computational filtering was required. Compared with the primary T-cell response, the secondary T-cell response was faster but weaker, reaching its peak on day 5 rather than on day 15. Most clones expanded after primary vaccination (96% of CD4 and 88% of CD8) were re-detected after the booster, suggesting that broad memory maintenance occurred. Only a couple of donors were included in the study, so the extent to which the findings can be generalized is limited. A small share of clonotypes was detected in both CD4 and CD8 compartments, with the overlap likely arising from convergent recombination.

TCR cDNA was made using 5'RACE template switching, a step that added a universal primer site and unique molecular identifiers. cDNA synthesis was primed from both the TCR alpha and TCR beta constant segments. Two PCR steps were used to amplify libraries, with sample barcodes and sequencing adapters being added in the second step. Libraries were sequenced on Illumina HiSeq 2500 (2x100 bp) or NovaSeq (2x150 bp). Under the source paper's analysis protocol: MIGEC was used to demultiplex reads and collapse the reads into UMI consensus sequences, and MiXCR was used for V(D)J alignment. Vaccine-responding clonotypes were identified with edgeR using replicate PBMC samples, with FDR below 0.01 and a log2 fold change above 5 up to day 15 being required. Each bulk clonotype was labeled CD4 or CD8 based on which sequenced repertoire, CD4 or CD8, contained the clonotype at higher abundance. The raw public data were reprocessed by TCRdb itself: fastp quality trimming at Q25, MiXCR clonotype calling, in-frame beta chains only. Merged by CDR3 protein, the rows form single entries marked with the most common genes and DNA. V and J calls and clone size were set by TCRdb, not the authors. The sample includes about 73,000 distinct CDR3 sequences, with almost 8% observed a single time. The ten largest clones capture 41% of the sample.

The sample's treatment or condition label, in plain terms: live attenuated yellow fever vaccine strain. A standard Ficoll-Paque protocol was used to isolate PBMCs from peripheral blood. Dynabeads CD4 and CD8 positive selection kits were used to isolate the CD4 and CD8 T-cell fractions. TriZol was used to extract RNA from bulk PBMCs, from CD4 and CD8 fractions, and from dextramer-positive and dextramer-negative fractions. CDR1 and CDR2, per the germline V gene, are SQVTM and ANQGSEA. Trimming removed 1 base from V and 1 base from J, leaving 11 bases between the germline ends. The CDR3 starts with the cysteine, ends with the phenylalanine, and has 15 residues. Only CDR3 DNA is held: 45 bases, read in frame from base 1. A remark on this clonotype: Its antigen remains unidentified. There are no base qualities to consult, and no much larger clone falls within one base.

This TCR was sampled from a man under 40 who received the YFV17D yellow fever vaccine. Sequencing was performed on CD8+ T cells sorted from PBMCs, taken on the day of the yellow fever booster vaccination. The V and J segments used are TRBV29-1 and TRBJ2-1; the D gene lacks a confident call. CDR3 sequence: CSVEGRFESYNEQFF. The sequenced DNA: TGCAGCGTTGAAGGCAGGTTTGAGTCCTACAATGAGCAGTTCTTC.